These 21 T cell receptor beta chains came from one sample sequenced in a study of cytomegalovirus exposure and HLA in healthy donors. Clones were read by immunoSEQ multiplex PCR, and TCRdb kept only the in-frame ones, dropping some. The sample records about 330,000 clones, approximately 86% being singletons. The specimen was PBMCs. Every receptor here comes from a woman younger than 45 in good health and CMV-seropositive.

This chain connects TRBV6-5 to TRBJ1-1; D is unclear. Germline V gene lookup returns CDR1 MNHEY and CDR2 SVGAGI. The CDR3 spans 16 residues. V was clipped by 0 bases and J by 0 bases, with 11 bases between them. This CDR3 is CASSYSRGQMNTEAFF. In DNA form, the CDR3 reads TGTGCCAGCAGTTACTCCAGAGGCCAAATGAACACTGAAGCTTTCTTT.

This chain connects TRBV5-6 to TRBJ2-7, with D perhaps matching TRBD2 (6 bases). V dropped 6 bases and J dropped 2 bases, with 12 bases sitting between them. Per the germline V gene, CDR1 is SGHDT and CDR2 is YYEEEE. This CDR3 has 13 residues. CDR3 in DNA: TGTGCCAGCATTGGGACTTACCCCTACGAGCAGTACTTC. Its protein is CASIGTYPYEQYF. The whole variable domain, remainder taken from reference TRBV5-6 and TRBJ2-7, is DAGVTQSPTHLIKTRGQQVTLRCSPKSGHDTVSWYQQALGQGPQFIFQYYEEEERQRGNFPDRFSGHQFPNYSSELNVNALLLGDSALYLCASIGTYPYEQYFGPGTRLTVT.

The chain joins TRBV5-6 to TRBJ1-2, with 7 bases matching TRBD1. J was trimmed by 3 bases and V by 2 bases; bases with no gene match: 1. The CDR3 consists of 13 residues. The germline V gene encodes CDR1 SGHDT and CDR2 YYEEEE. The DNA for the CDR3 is TGTGCCAGCAGCTTCGGGACAGACTATGGCTACACCTTC. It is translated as CASSFGTDYGYTF.

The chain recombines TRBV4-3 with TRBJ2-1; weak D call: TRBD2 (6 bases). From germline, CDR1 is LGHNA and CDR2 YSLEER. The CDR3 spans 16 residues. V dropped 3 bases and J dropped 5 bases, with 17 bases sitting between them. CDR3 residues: CASSQTPRLVDNEQFF. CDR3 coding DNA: TGCGCCAGCAGCCAGACACCGCGACTAGTAGACAATGAGCAGTTCTTC.

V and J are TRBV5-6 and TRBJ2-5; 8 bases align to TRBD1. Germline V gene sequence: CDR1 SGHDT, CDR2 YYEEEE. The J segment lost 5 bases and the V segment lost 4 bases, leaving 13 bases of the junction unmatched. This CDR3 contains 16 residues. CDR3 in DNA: TGTGCCAGCAGCCCCCCCGGGCAGGGGGCGGGGGAGACCCAGTACTTC. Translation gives CASSPPGQGAGETQYF.

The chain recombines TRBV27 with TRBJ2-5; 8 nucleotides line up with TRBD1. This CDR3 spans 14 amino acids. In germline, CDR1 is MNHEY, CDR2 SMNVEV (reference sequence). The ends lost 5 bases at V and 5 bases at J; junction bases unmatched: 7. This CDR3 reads CASSHGQGFETQYF. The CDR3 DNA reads TGTGCCAGCAGTCACGGACAGGGTTTTGAGACCCAGTACTTC.

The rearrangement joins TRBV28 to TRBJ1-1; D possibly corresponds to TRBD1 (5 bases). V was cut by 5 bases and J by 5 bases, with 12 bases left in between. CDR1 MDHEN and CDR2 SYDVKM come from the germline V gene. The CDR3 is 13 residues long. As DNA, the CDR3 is TGTGCCAGCAGTCTGTGGGGGGAGACTGAAGCTTTCTTT. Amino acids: CASSLWGETEAFF.

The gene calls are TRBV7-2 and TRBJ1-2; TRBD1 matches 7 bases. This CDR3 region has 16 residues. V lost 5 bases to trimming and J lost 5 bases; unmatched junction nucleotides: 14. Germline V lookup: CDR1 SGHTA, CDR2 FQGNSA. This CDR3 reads CASSPQGGPVSYGYTF. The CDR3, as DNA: TGTGCCAGCAGCCCCCAGGGGGGACCAGTATCTTATGGCTACACCTTC.

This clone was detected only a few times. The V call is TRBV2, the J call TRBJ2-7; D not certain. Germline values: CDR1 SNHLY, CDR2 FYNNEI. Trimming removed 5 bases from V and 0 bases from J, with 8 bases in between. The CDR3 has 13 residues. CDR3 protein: CASSPTLSYEQYF. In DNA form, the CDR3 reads TGTGCCAGCAGTCCGACACTCTCCTACGAGCAGTACTTC.

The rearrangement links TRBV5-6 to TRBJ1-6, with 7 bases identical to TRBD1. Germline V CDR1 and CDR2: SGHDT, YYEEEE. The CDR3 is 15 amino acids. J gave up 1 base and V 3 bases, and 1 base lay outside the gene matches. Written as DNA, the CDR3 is TGTGCCAGCAGCTCAGGGGGTTCCTATAATTCACCCCTCCACTTT. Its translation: CASSSGGSYNSPLHF.

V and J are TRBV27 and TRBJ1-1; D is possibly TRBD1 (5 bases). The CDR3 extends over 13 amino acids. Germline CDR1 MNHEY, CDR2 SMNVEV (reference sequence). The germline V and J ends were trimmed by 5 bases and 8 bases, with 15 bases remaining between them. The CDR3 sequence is CASSPHDRSEAFF. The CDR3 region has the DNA TGTGCCAGCAGTCCACACGACAGATCCGAAGCTTTCTTT.

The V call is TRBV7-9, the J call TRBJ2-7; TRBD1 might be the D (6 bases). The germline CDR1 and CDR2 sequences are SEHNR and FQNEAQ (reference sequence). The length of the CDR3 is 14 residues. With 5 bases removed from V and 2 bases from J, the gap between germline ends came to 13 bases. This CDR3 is CASSALGQTYEQYF. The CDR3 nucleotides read TGTGCCAGCAGCGCCCTAGGACAGACCTACGAGCAGTACTTC.

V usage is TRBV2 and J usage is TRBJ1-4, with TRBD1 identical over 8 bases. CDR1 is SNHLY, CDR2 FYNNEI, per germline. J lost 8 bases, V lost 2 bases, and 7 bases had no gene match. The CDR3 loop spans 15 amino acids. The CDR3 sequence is CASSEPDRATEKLFF. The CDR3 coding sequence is TGTGCCAGCAGTGAACCGGACAGGGCTACGGAAAAACTGTTTTTT.

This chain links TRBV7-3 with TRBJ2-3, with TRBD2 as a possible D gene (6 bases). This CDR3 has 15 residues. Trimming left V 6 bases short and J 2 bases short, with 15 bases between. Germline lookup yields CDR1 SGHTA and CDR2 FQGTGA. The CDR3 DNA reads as TGTGCCAGCAGACAAGGGGCGGGGACCACAGATACGCAGTATTTT. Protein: CASRQGAGTTDTQYF.

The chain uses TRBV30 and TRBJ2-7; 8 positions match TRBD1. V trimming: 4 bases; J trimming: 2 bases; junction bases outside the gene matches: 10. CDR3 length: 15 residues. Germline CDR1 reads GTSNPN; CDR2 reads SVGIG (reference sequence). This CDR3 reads CAWTPGQGAAYEQYF. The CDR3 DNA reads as TGTGCCTGGACCCCCGGACAGGGTGCGGCCTACGAGCAGTACTTC.

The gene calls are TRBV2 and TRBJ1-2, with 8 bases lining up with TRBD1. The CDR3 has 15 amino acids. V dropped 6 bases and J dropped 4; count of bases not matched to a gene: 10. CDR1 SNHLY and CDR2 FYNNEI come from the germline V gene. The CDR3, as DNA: TGTGCCAGCAGCGCTGGACAGGGCGGGAGCTATGGCTACACCTTC. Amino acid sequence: CASSAGQGGSYGYTF. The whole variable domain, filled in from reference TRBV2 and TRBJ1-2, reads EPEVTQTPSHQVTQMGQEVILRCVPISNHLYFYWYRQILGQKVEFLVSFYNNEISEKSEIFDDQFSVERPDGSNFTLKIRSTKLEDSAMYFCASSAGQGGSYGYTFGSGTRLTVV.

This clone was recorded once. DNA for the CDR3: TGTGCCAGCAGCTTCCGTCATCAAGAGACCCAGTACTTC. Translated, it gives CASSFRHQETQYF. The J gene is TRBJ2-5, the V gene TRBV5-4; no reliable D call. The CDR3 is 13 amino acids. Germline V gene sequence: CDR1 SGHNT, CDR2 YYREEE (reference sequence). Trimming shortened V by 2 bases and J by 2 bases, and 7 bases separated the two germline ends. The full variable domain, with the rest looked up from reference TRBV5-4 and TRBJ2-5, is ETGVTQSPTHLIKTRGQQVTLRCSSQSGHNTVSWYQQALGQGPQFIFQYYREEENGRGNFPPRFSGLQFPNYSSELNVNALELDDSALYLCASSFRHQETQYFGPGTRLLVL.

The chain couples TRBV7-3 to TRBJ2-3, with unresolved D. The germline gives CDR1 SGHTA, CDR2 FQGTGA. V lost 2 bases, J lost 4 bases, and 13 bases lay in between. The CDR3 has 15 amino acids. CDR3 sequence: CASSLSDVSADTQYF. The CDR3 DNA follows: TGTGCCAGCAGCTTATCCGATGTTTCAGCAGATACGCAGTATTTT.

The chain's CDR3 is CASSFDRVTDTQYF. CDR3 coding DNA: TGTGCCAGCAGTTTCGACAGGGTCACAGATACGCAGTATTTT. The gene calls are TRBV28 and TRBJ2-3; TRBD1 aligns across 7 bases. Germline V CDR1 and CDR2: MDHEN, SYDVKM. V lost 3 bases and J lost 2; bases outside the gene matches: 2. The CDR3 totals 14 residues.

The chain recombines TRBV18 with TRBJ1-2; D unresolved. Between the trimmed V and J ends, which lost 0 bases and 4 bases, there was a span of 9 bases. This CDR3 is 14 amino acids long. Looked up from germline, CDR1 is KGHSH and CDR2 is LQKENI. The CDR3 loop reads CASSPPTVAYGYTF. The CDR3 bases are TGTGCCAGCTCACCACCCACAGTCGCCTATGGCTACACCTTC.

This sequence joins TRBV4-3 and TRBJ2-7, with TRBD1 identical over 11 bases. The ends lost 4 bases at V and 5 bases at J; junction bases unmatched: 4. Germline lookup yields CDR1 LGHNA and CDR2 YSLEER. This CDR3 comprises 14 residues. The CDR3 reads CASSLGTGGNEQYF. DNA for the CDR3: TGCGCCAGCAGCCTCGGGACAGGGGGTAACGAGCAGTACTTC.